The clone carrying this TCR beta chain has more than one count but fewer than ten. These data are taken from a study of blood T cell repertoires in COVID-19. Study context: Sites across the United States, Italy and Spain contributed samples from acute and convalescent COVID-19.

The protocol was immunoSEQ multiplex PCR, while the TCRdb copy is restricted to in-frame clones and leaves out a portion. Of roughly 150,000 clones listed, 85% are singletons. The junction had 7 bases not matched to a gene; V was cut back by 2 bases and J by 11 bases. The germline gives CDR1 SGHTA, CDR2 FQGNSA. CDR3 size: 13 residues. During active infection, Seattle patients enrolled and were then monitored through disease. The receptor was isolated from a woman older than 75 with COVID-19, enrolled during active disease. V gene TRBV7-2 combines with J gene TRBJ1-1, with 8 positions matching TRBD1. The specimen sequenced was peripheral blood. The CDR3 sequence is CASSLTKTGAAFF. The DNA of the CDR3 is TGTGCCAGCAGCTTAACAAAGACAGGGGCCGCTTTCTTT.